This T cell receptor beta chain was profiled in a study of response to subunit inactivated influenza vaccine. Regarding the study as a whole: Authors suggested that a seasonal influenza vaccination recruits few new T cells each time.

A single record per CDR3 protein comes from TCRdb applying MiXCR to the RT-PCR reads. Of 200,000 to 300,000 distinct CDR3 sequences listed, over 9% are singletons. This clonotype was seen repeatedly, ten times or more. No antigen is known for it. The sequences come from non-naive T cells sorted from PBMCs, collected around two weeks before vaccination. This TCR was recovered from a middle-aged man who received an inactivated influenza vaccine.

Here the CDR3 reads CSGRQGNQETQYF. The CDR3 bases are TGCAGCGGAAGACAAGGAAACCAAGAGACCCAGTACTTC. The chain uses TRBV29-1 and TRBJ2-5; no clear D gene. Germline V gene sequence: CDR1 SQVTM, CDR2 ANQGSEA. CDR3 length: 13 amino acids. Trimming cost V 7 bases and J 0 bases, with 12 bases left between them.